The TCR beta chain under discussion was sequenced for a study of T cells in Graves' hyperthyroidism and ophthalmopathy. Study context: Peripheral blood collection took place at initial diagnosis, before any treatment.

Uncontrolled infection, other autoimmune disease, pregnancy or lactation disqualified patients from enrolment. Clinical symptoms, serum thyroxine and TRAb, thyroid ultrasound and orbital computed tomography were used for the diagnoses. Authors of the study amplified TCR beta CDR3 regions from RNA transcripts. TCR CDR3 regions were first amplified by RT-PCR with HTBI primers. TCRdb re-derived calls from the multiplex PCR reads in MiXCR, one entry per CDR3 protein. This table has around 340,000 distinct CDR3 sequences, 15% to 20% appearing once. The CDR3 is made up of 13 amino acids. Germline V gene data show CDR1 as LNHDA and CDR2 as SQIVND (reference sequence).

The receptor was isolated from a woman in her fifties or sixties with Graves' hyperthyroidism. The specimen sequenced was blood. The chain combines TRBV19 with TRBJ2-7, with 8 bases matching TRBD2. The DNA end favors TRBJ2-1, so the J call may be wrong. For the CDR3, the DNA is TGTGCCAGTAGAGCTACCGGGGGGGACGAGCAGTTCTTC. Encoded protein: CASRATGGDEQFF.